Listed below are T cell receptor beta chains from one sample, sequenced in a study of shared T cell receptors in the human thymus. Clones were read by immunoSEQ multiplex PCR, and TCRdb kept only the in-frame ones, dropping some. Here the sample spans around 730,000 clones, 70% to 90% being singletons. These data were also reused for a study on human thymus T cells.

The sample taken for sequencing was thymocytes. The source of these receptors is a girl in the first two years of life with a congenital heart defect. Both conserved end residues are part of each CDR3. Fields, in order: clone size, J gene, D gene, V gene, CDR3 protein, CDR3 DNA. D genes are given only for firm matches. Size tells how often a clone was seen (once, few, many) or the class of an expanded clone, and some rows leave it out.

. | TRBJ2-3 | TRBD2 | TRBV9 | CASSAPQRAGGTDTQYF | TGTGCCAGCAGCGCACCTCAGAGAGCGGGGGGCACAGATACGCAGTATTTT
. | TRBJ1-2 | . | TRBV29-1 | CSVGREGTYGYTF | TGCAGCGTTGGGCGGGAGGGGACCTATGGCTACACCTTC
. | TRBJ1-3 | TRBD1 | TRBV4-3 | CASSQKPPRGLTGNTIYF | TGCGCCAGCAGCCAAAAACCCCCTAGGGGGCTAACTGGAAACACCATATATTTT
. | TRBJ2-3 | TRBD1 | TRBV19 | CASSIPLNSGTGTGIVNTQYF | TGTGCCAGTAGTATCCCCCTCAATTCCGGGACAGGGACCGGGATTGTGAATACGCAGTATTTT
. | TRBJ1-1 | . | TRBV29-1 | CSVDRTGFPTEAFF | TGCAGCGTTGACAGAACAGGGTTCCCCACTGAAGCTTTCTTT
. | TRBJ2-3 | TRBD2 | TRBV4-1 | CASSQDGTSGDYSSTDTQYF | TGCGCCAGCAGCCAAGATGGGACTAGCGGGGATTATTCTAGCACAGATACGCAGTATTTT
. | TRBJ1-1 | TRBD1 | TRBV20-1 | CSVAQGIEAFF | TGCAGTGTCGCACAGGGGATTGAAGCTTTCTTT
. | TRBJ2-5 | . | TRBV20-1 | CSARECGTQYF | TGCAGTGCTAGAGAGTGCGGGACCCAGTACTTC
. | TRBJ2-1 | . | TRBV4-1 | CASSHTASPREQFF | TGCGCCAGCAGCCACACCGCCTCCCCGCGTGAGCAGTTCTTC
. | TRBJ2-5 | . | TRBV19 | CASGQPQEETQYF | TGTGCCAGTGGACAGCCTCAGGAGGAGACCCAGTACTTC
. | TRBJ1-6 | TRBD1 | TRBV27 | CASSFGTGNSPLHF | TGTGCCAGCAGTTTTGGGACAGGGAATTCACCCCTCCACTTT
once | TRBJ1-5 | . | TRBV7-2 | CASSLYRDQPQHF | TGTGCCAGCAGCTTATACAGGGATCAGCCCCAGCATTTT
. | TRBJ2-1 | TRBD2 | TRBV6-1 | CASRTGGPGNEQFF | TGTGCCAGCAGGACGGGGGGGCCTGGGAATGAGCAGTTCTTC
. | TRBJ2-4 | TRBD2 | TRBV9 | CASSGAPALAGALAKNIQYF | TGTGCCAGCAGCGGGGCCCCCGCACTAGCGGGGGCACTTGCCAAAAACATTCAGTACTTC
. | TRBJ1-2 | . | TRBV16 | CASSRYEGYTF | TGTGCCAGCAGCCGCTATGAGGGCTACACCTTC
. | TRBJ1-5 | TRBD1 | TRBV28 | CASSFGGQVNQPQHF | TGTGCCAGCAGTTTTGGGGGACAGGTCAATCAGCCCCAGCATTTT
. | TRBJ2-1 | . | TRBV19 | CASSRGRGGSYNEQFF | TGTGCCAGTAGTAGAGGGCGGGGAGGCTCCTACAATGAGCAGTTCTTC
once | TRBJ1-5 | TRBD1 | TRBV7-8 | CASSLPRDRDLISNQPQHF | TGTGCCAGCAGCTTACCCCGGGACAGGGATCTTATTAGCAATCAGCCCCAGCATTTT
. | TRBJ2-5 | . | TRBV7-2 | CASSLRYSSLPGKETQYF | TGTGCCAGCAGCTTACGATACTCGTCCCTCCCAGGGAAAGAGACCCAGTACTTC
. | TRBJ1-1 | . | TRBV19 | CASSRWWPKIHYEAFF | TGTGCCAGTAGTAGGTGGTGGCCCAAGATACACTACGAAGCTTTCTTT
. | TRBJ2-1 | TRBD1 | TRBV11-2 | CASSLGTGGSDEQFF | TGTGCCAGCAGCCTCGGGACAGGGGGCTCCGATGAGCAGTTCTTC
few | TRBJ1-3 | . | TRBV7-9 | CASSLGGGHSGNTIYF | TGTGCCAGCAGCTTGGGCGGGGGCCACTCTGGAAACACCATATATTTT
. | TRBJ2-1 | . | TRBV27 | CASSFVAQSLTRAGSYNEQFF | TGTGCCAGCAGTTTTGTCGCTCAAAGTTTAACGAGGGCCGGCTCCTACAATGAGCAGTTCTTC
. | TRBJ1-2 | . | TRBV5-6 | CASSLRSSPATANYGYTF | TGTGCCAGCAGCCTCCGATCTTCCCCAGCGACAGCTAACTATGGCTACACCTTC